This T cell receptor beta chain appears in the sequencing data of a study of blood T cell repertoires in COVID-19. The wider study: Acute and convalescent COVID-19 samples came from the United States, Italy and Spain. PBMCs, B-cell-depleted T cells, or T cells were the source of the cDNA or gDNA that made up the material.

The V end was cut by 0 bases, the J end by 4 bases, with 10 bases between. The CDR3 is made up of 15 amino acids. CDR1 is SGHNT, CDR2 YYREEE, per germline (reference sequence). In the source study's methods: Using reference gene primer amplification, nucleated cell counts were estimated. The table came from immunoSEQ multiplex PCR; TCRdb's copy has only in-frame clones and leaves some out. The D gene and trimming were derived from the DNA, and the V and J assignments and clone size from that table. In the table there are a few hundred thousand clones, just under 85% of which are singletons. Specimen: peripheral blood. The clonotype was recovered from a woman between 45 and 60 years old with active or convalescent COVID-19. The chain has TRBV5-4 and TRBJ1-4; no clear D. The CDR3 DNA reads as TGTGCCAGCAGCTTGGGCACTGTCGGTAATGAAAAACTGTTTTTT. This encodes CASSLGTVGNEKLFF.